This entry concerns a single T cell receptor (beta chain). In the study's own analysis: Reference gene primer amplification in the assay estimated nucleated cell counts. Profiled with immunoSEQ multiplex PCR; TCRdb holds only in-frame clones, not every one. The V and J calls and clone size were taken over from that table, and D and trimming were inferred from the DNA. The sample yields 250,000 to 350,000 clones, roughly 84% seen once. Germline CDR1 MDHEN, CDR2 SYDVKM. The CDR3 is 14 amino acids. The V end lost 7 bases, the J end lost 6 bases, and 16 bases lay between the germline ends. The entry originates in a study of blood T cell repertoires in COVID-19. Study context: Spain, Italy and the United States supplied samples that represented acute and convalescent COVID-19.

Seattle patients were enrolled during active infection and followed longitudinally. The V gene is TRBV28, the J gene TRBJ1-5; tentative D call: TRBD1 (6 bases). Sequenced material: peripheral blood. This clonotype was sampled from a human donor with COVID-19, enrolled during active disease. The donor label of this sample is uncertain. In nucleotides, the CDR3 is TGTGCCAGCACTCTCCACAGGGCCGGTCAGCCCCAGCATTTT. Translating gives CASTLHRAGQPQHF.